This is a list of T cell receptor beta chains from one sample in a study of OX40 agonist ivuxolimab in advanced cancers. Method: immunoSEQ multiplex PCR; TCRdb's copy keeps in-frame clones and lacks some. Of about 23,000 clones listed, 60% to 85% are singletons. Sample: CD4+ or CD8+ T cells sorted from blood, taken in a trial of the OX40 agonist ivuxolimab. The receptors were gathered from an adult with an advanced solid tumor such as melanoma, head and neck, liver or kidney cancer. CDR3s leave out the opening cysteine and the closing phenylalanine or tryptophan.

>11|TRBV5-4|TRBJ1-2
ASSLWGASGYT
>10|TRBV28|TRBJ2-7
ASWDRVNEQY
>12|TRBV29-1|TRBJ1-2
SVEDGARVRGYT
>12|TRBV5-1|TRBJ2-1
ASKSLAVNNEQF
>11|TRBV6-1|TRBJ1-3
ASSEAWGNTIY
>12|TRBV14|TRBJ1-4
ASSLSIGNEKLF
>12|TRBV5-5|TRBJ2-3
ASSGRTGTDTQY
>12|TRBV6-8|TRBJ2-7
ASSPGQGEDEQY
>13|TRBV5-6|TRBJ1-2
ASSLGRGVSYGYT
>14|TRBV5-6|TRBJ1-3
ASSYQGVWAGNTIY
>16|TRBV28|TRBJ2-3
ASSYHITLQGRTDTQY
>12|TRBV5-1|TRBJ2-3
ASSFGGPSDTQY
>11|TRBV10-3|TRBJ2-1
AISGGQANEQF
>16|TRBV7-3|TRBJ1-2
ASSPQAGAPGGAYGYT
>11|TRBV30|TRBJ1-2
AWSPSRYYGYT
>13|TRBV7-2|TRBJ1-5
ASSLAGRSNQPQH
>15|TRBV19|TRBJ1-1
ASSRGTGRFMNTEAF
>11|TRBV7-8|TRBJ2-1
ASRSPPDYEQF
>11|TRBV30|TRBJ2-5
AWSWRGRETQY
>13|TRBV7-2|TRBJ2-7
ASSLVQGQGGEQY
>11|TRBV19|.
ASSNRETYEQY
>13|TRBV6-5|TRBJ1-3
ASSYSISAGNTIY
>14|TRBV5-6|TRBJ1-3
ASSLRGEYSGNTIY
>12|TRBV6-6|TRBJ1-3
ASSTGAAGNTIY
>13|TRBV27|TRBJ2-7
ASSNTGTGGHEQY
>11|TRBV2|TRBJ2-7
ASTQPGGNEQY
>14|TRBV7-2|TRBJ1-2
ASRPIQGKVGYGYT
>14|TRBV18|TRBJ1-3
ASSPSSGTLLNTIY
>12|TRBV27|TRBJ1-5
ASSYQGGDQPQH
>11|TRBV30|TRBJ1-1
AWSVEEYTEAF
>10|TRBV7-3|TRBJ2-7
ASSLRLVEQY
>10|TRBV6-1|TRBJ2-7
ASSISSYEQY
>14|TRBV10-3|TRBJ1-2
AISPSGTGGEGGYT
>14|TRBV5-4|TRBJ2-6
ASSSYRGPGANVLT
>12|TRBV5-5|TRBJ2-2
ASSGGTSGSLMF
>12|TRBV5-8|TRBJ2-2
AIPKTGRTGELF